What follows are 14 T cell receptor beta chains derived from one specimen sequenced in a study of T cells expressing NK-cell markers. TCRdb reworked the 5' RACE reads into one entry per CDR3 protein, no DNA. The table for this sample gives about 110,000 distinct CDR3 sequences. The material sequenced was blood T cells: a sorted CD56 or NKG2C T cell subset, CD4+ or CD8+ T cells, or bulk PBMC T cells (not recorded which). The receptors were sampled from a woman aged 18 to 75 in good health.

The chain has TRBV25-1 and TRBJ2-2; absent DNA, TCRdb's TRBD2 call cannot be checked. Germline V gives CDR1 MGHDK, CDR2 SYGVNS. The CDR3 extends over 15 amino acids. CDR3 residues: CASSESAAGYGELFF. The whole variable domain, filled in from reference TRBV25-1 and TRBJ2-2, reads EADIYQTPRYLVIGTGKKITLECSQTMGHDKMYWYQQDPGMELHLIHYSYGVNSTEKGDLSSESTVSRIRTEHFPLTLESARPSHTSQYLCASSESAAGYGELFFGEGSRLTVL.

The chain combines TRBV6-1 with TRBJ2-3; TCRdb indicates TRBD2, and absent DNA this call remains unverified. The CDR3 is 17 residues long. The germline V gene encodes CDR1 MNHNS and CDR2 SASEGT. CDR3: CASSEPAGGEPTDTQYF.

The chain carries TRBV15 and TRBJ1-6; without DNA, the TCRdb call of TRBD1 cannot be checked. This CDR3 is 15 amino acids long. The germline V gene has CDR1 LNHNV and CDR2 YYDKDF (reference sequence). The CDR3 reads CATSTKGGTNSPLHF.

The chain uses TRBV29-1 and TRBJ2-7; TCRdb proposes TRBD1, but this gene call is untestable without DNA. The CDR3 length is 12 residues. Germline lookup yields CDR1 SQVTM and CDR2 ANQGSEA. The CDR3 loop is CSVRYQGDEQYF.

This chain links TRBV20-1 with TRBJ2-3; the TCRdb D gene call, TRBD2, has no DNA to confirm it. The CDR3 runs to 14 residues. The germline gives CDR1 DFQATT, CDR2 SNEGSKA (reference sequence). The CDR3 here is CSAYPEDGSDTQYF.

The V gene is TRBV12-3 or TRBV12-4, the J gene TRBJ2-3; TCRdb reports TRBD2, a call that lacks DNA to check it against. The CDR3 has 14 residues. The CDR3 is CASNLGGGADTQYF.

The chain employs TRBV5-6 and TRBJ2-2. CDR1 and CDR2 from the germline V gene are SGHDT and YYEEEE. The CDR3 is made up of 13 amino acids. The CDR3 loop reads CASSFPNTGELFF.

CDR3 amino acids: CASSVWSGVYNEQFF. The chain joins TRBV9 to TRBJ2-1; lacking DNA, the TRBD2 call made by TCRdb goes unchecked. The CDR3 is made up of 15 amino acids. CDR1 and CDR2 (germline): SGDLS, YYNGEE.

The chain carries TRBV7-9 and TRBJ1-5; without DNA, the TCRdb call of TRBD1 cannot be checked. This CDR3 has 16 residues. CDR1 and CDR2 from the germline V gene are SEHNR and FQNEAQ (reference sequence). Here the CDR3 reads CASSLALTETHQPQHF.

The chain employs TRBV6-5 and TRBJ1-2; TCRdb names TRBD1, which stays unverified in the absence of DNA. Germline CDR1 is MNHEY and CDR2 is SVGAGI. This CDR3 contains 15 residues. CDR3 protein: CASSYGGQYDYGYTF.

The rearrangement links TRBV4-2 to TRBJ1-6. Germline CDR1 is LGHNA and CDR2 is YNFKEQ. This CDR3 has 17 residues. The CDR3 region is CASSQTRVEGYNSPLHF.

The V gene is TRBV29-1, the J gene TRBJ2-3; no DNA is available, so the TRBD1 call from TCRdb remains unchecked. Germline V gene sequence: CDR1 SQVTM, CDR2 ANQGSEA. The CDR3 runs to 15 residues. CDR3 amino acids: CSVDAGQGRADTQYF.

The chain is built from TRBV10-3 and TRBJ1-2; the TRBD1 assignment by TCRdb is unverifiable without DNA. CDR3 length equals 13 residues. The germline V gene encodes CDR1 ENHRY and CDR2 SYGVKD. The CDR3 loop is CAIVPDKSVGYTF.

This sequence joins TRBV7-8 and TRBJ1-1. CDR1 and CDR2 from the germline V gene are SGHVS and FQNEAQ. The CDR3 covers 12 residues. CDR3 region: CASSLLKTEAFF.